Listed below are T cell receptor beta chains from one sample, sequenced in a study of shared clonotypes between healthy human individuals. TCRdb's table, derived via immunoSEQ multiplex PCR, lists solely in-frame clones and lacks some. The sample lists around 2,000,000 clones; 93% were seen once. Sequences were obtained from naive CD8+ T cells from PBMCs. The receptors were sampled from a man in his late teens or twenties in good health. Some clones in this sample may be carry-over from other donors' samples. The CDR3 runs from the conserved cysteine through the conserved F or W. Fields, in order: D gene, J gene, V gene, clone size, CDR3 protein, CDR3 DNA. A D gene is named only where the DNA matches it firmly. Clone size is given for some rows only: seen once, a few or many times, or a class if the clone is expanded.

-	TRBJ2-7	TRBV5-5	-	CASTLGTRSYEQYF	TGTGCCAGCACTTTAGGGACCCGCTCCTACGAGCAGTACTTC
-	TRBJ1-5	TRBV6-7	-	CASSQTRVRNQPQHF	TGTGCCAGCAGTCAAACTCGGGTGCGCAATCAGCCCCAGCATTTT
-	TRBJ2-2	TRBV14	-	CASSARQHTGELFF	TGTGCCAGCAGCGCCCGACAGCACACCGGGGAGCTGTTTTTT
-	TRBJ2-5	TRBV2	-	CASSPADQETQYF	TGTGCCAGCAGTCCAGCGGACCAAGAGACCCAGTACTTC
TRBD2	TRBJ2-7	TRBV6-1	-	CASSKLAGERVEQYF	TGTGCCAGCAGTAAACTAGCGGGAGAACGTGTCGAGCAGTACTTC
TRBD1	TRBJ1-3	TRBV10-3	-	CASGTASGNTIYF	TGTGCCAGCGGGACAGCCTCTGGAAACACCATATATTTT
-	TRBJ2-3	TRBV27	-	CASRQTTDTQYF	TGTGCCAGCAGACAAACCACAGATACGCAGTATTTT
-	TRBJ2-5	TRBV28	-	CASSLVANQETQYF	TGTGCCAGCAGTTTAGTTGCGAACCAAGAGACCCAGTACTTC
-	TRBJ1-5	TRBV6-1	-	CASSEWGAGQPQHF	TGTGCCAGCAGTGAGTGGGGGGCCGGGCAGCCCCAGCATTTT
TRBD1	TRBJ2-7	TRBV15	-	CATSVEPLGQYSYEQYF	TGTGCCACCAGCGTAGAGCCCCTGGGACAGTACTCCTACGAGCAGTACTTC
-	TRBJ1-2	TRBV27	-	CASSLLPADGYTF	TGTGCCAGCAGTTTACTGCCAGCAGATGGCTACACCTTC
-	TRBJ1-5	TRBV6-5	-	CASSPDRAQPQHF	TGTGCCAGCAGTCCGGACAGAGCGCAGCCCCAGCATTTT
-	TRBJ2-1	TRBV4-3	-	CASSQHLTSPEQFF	TGCGCCAGCAGCCAGCACCTTACCAGTCCGGAGCAGTTCTTC
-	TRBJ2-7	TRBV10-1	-	CASSDLALEGSWDEQYF	TGCGCCAGCAGTGATTTAGCCCTGGAGGGGTCCTGGGACGAGCAGTACTTC
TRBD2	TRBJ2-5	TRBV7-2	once	CASSLTSGIQETQYF	TGTGCCAGCAGCTTAACTAGCGGTATCCAAGAGACCCAGTACTTC
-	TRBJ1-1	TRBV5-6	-	CASSVYNTEAFF	TGTGCCAGCAGCGTGTACAACACTGAAGCTTTCTTT
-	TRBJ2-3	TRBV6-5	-	CASSYLGVDTQYF	TGTGCCAGCAGTTATCTCGGCGTGGATACGCAGTATTTT
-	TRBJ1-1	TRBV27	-	CASSLGGKAFF	TGTGCCAGCAGTTTGGGGGGGAAAGCTTTCTTT
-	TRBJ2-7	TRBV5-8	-	CASSFGRSYEQYF	TGTGCCAGCAGCTTCGGACGGTCCTACGAGCAGTACTTC
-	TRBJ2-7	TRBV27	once	CASRWSGTGSSYEQYF	TGTGCCAGCAGATGGTCGGGTACCGGGAGCTCCTACGAGCAGTACTTC
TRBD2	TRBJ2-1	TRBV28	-	CASSLKTSGRALHEQFF	TGTGCCAGCAGTTTAAAGACTAGCGGGAGGGCCTTGCATGAGCAGTTCTTC
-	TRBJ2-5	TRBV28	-	CASSLGGSGETQYF	TGTGCCAGCAGTTTAGGTGGGAGCGGGGAGACCCAGTACTTC